This T cell receptor beta chain was captured by sequencing in a study of monozygotic twins with inflammatory bowel disease (dated by TCRdb to 2018 to 2020). Regarding the complete study: The complete study included 28 monozygotic twin pairs: 19 IBD-discordant Danish pairs and nine German pairs, of which four were IBD-concordant and five were IBD-discordant. The search for disease-associated traits relied mainly on comparing IBD patients with their genetically identical healthy co-twins within discordant pairs. Each individual had, on average, about 151 000 unique TCRalpha sequences and 181 000 unique TCRbeta sequences available for analysis.

The receptor library was made with 5' RACE. The input for every TCR library was around 3,600 ng of total RNA. cDNA was synthesized with SMARTScribe reverse transcriptase in eight separate reactions per sample. During cDNA synthesis, template switching was used to introduce unique molecular identifiers that contained a 6-nucleotide sample barcode. Two nested PCRs of approximately 16 and 10 cycles amplified the TCRalpha and TCRbeta cDNA, and bead purification followed each PCR. Before amplification, the cDNA was treated with uracil DNA-glycosylase and purified using the QIAquick PCR purification kit. The second PCR added Illumina TruSeq-compatible adapters along with sample-specific barcodes. TapeStation and Qubit were used to check library quality and concentration, and 4 to 6 ng of each library went into the pool. Sequencing of the pooled libraries was done on an Illumina HiSeq2500 single-index Rapid Run using custom sequencing primers and 2 x 100 bp reads. As for how the authors treated the data: MiGEC version 1.2.6 was used for UMI-based consensus assembly to correct PCR and sequencing errors. MiXCR version 2.1.1 was used to carry out V(D)J alignment, clonotype assembly and CDR3 extraction. To normalise gene usage, clonotype sharing and MAIT/NKT TCR abundance, the top 1000, 10 000 and 20 000 clonotypes in each sample were analysed. After downsampling to 27 000 UMIs, diversity was calculated as the inverse Simpson index using the vegan R package. Statistical testing used paired Mann-Whitney U tests on the discordant twin pairs and applied Benjamini-Hochberg correction for multiple testing. TCRdb reprocessed the reads and lists each CDR3 protein sequence as a single entry, with no DNA. The authors' filters were not applied to this entry. The sample has 140,000 to 150,000 distinct CDR3 sequences on record. Of the sample, roughly 1.2% falls within the top ten clones.

From each donor, a roughly 2.5 ml peripheral blood sample was collected into PAXgene tubes and kept at -80 degrees C. Without any T cell sorting, total RNA was extracted from whole blood using the PAXgene blood miRNA kit on an automated QIAcube. Deep TCRalpha and TCRbeta repertoire profiling with unique molecular barcoding was performed on peripheral blood of monozygotic twin pairs concordant or discordant for inflammatory bowel disease. Smoking habits were recorded for all twin pairs, and each individual was classified as a current, former or never smoker. In regard to this clonotype: Its antigen remains unidentified.

Overall results and qualifications from the work: The analysis was unable to tell different T cell subtypes apart. Measured by the inverse Simpson index, TCRbeta repertoire diversity was lower in IBD patients than in their healthy co-twins. The results gave no support for a single strong signal or clonotype linked to IBD. Because patients were on differing immunosuppressive treatments, the repertoires may have picked up extra background noise and inter-individual variability. Fewer clonotypes were shared with other individuals by IBD patients than by healthy twins, most markedly in patients showing signs of disease activity. Concordant and discordant twins showed no difference in repertoire similarity, possibly because of limited statistical power.

This sequence was found in a human donor with ulcerative colitis or Crohn's disease, or a healthy co-twin of an affected twin (not recorded which). The sequenced sample consisted of blood.

The CDR3 protein: CSVEDPGQGVNTEAFF. The rearrangement combines TRBV29-1 with TRBJ1-1; TCRdb indicates TRBD1, and absent DNA this call remains unverified. The CDR3 sequence holds 16 residues, the cysteine and phenylalanine included. There is no recorded DNA. In the germline V gene, CDR1 corresponds to SQVTM and CDR2 to ANQGSEA.